The rows below give T cell receptor beta chains drawn from one sample of a study of beta chain features in type 1 diabetes. The table came from immunoSEQ multiplex PCR; TCRdb's copy has only in-frame clones and leaves some out. The sample has approximately 250,000 clones, 13% to 15% seen once. Sequencing used naive CD4+ T cells from blood. These receptors were taken from a woman aged 40-49 years in good health. CDR3s include the opening cysteine and the closing phenylalanine or tryptophan. The D gene is left open where the match is weak. Expanded clones get a size class; other rows say once, few or many, or leave the size out.

cdr3_aa	cdr3_nt	v_call	d_call	clone_size	cdr3_length	j_call
CASSSGQGVNYGYTF	TGTGCCAGCAGTTCCGGACAGGGGGTTAACTATGGCTACACCTTC	TRBV6-6	TRBD1	.	15	TRBJ1-2
CASRTRQGATEAFF	TGTGCCAGCAGAACCCGACAGGGGGCCACTGAAGCTTTCTTT	TRBV6-1	TRBD1	.	14	TRBJ1-1
CASRGRGFNTEAFF	TGTGCCAGCAGGGGCAGGGGGTTTAACACTGAAGCTTTCTTT	TRBV6-6	TRBD1	.	14	TRBJ1-1
CASSQGVLDYGYTF	TGTGCCAGCAGCCAGGGAGTTTTAGACTATGGCTACACCTTC	TRBV14	.	.	14	TRBJ1-2
CASNSGTGRAGELFF	TGTGCCAGCAACTCCGGGACAGGGCGCGCCGGGGAGCTGTTTTTT	TRBV6-5	TRBD1	few	15	TRBJ2-2
CSVGVSGQGRETQYF	TGCAGCGTTGGTGTGTCGGGACAGGGAAGAGAGACCCAGTACTTC	TRBV29-1	TRBD1	.	15	TRBJ2-5
CASSVEGNYGYTF	TGTGCCAGCAGCGTGGAGGGGAACTATGGCTACACCTTC	TRBV9	.	.	13	TRBJ1-2
CASTQTSGAETQYF	TGTGCCAGCACCCAGACTAGCGGGGCCGAGACCCAGTACTTC	TRBV7-2	TRBD2	few	14	TRBJ2-5
CASSFPQGSGNTIYF	TGTGCCAGCAGCTTTCCACAGGGGTCAGGAAACACCATATATTTT	TRBV13	TRBD1	.	15	TRBJ1-3
CASSKADRITEAFF	TGTGCCAGCAGCAAAGCCGACAGGATCACTGAAGCTTTCTTT	TRBV6-5	.	few	14	TRBJ1-1
CASRGAQRQSSYNEQFF	TGTGCCAGCAGGGGGGCCCAGCGCCAAAGCTCCTACAATGAGCAGTTCTTC	TRBV7-2	.	.	17	TRBJ2-1
CASSLDQGPNSPLHF	TGTGCCAGCAGCTTGGATCAGGGTCCCAATTCACCCCTCCACTTT	TRBV5-4	.	.	15	TRBJ1-6
CASSRDLEETQYF	TGTGCCAGCAGTCGGGACTTAGAAGAGACCCAGTACTTC	TRBV2	.	few	13	TRBJ2-5
CASNPHSGTGNQPQHF	TGTGCCAGCAACCCACACTCCGGGACAGGAAATCAGCCCCAGCATTTT	TRBV27	TRBD1	few	16	TRBJ1-5
CASSEGQNTEAFF	TGTGCCAGCTCAGAGGGACAGAACACTGAAGCTTTCTTT	TRBV18	.	.	13	TRBJ1-1
CASSFLETQYF	TGTGCCAGCAGCTTCTTAGAGACCCAGTACTTC	TRBV7-2	.	many	11	TRBJ2-5
CASSFDRQEKLFF	TGTGCCAGCTCCTTCGACAGGCAGGAAAAACTGTTTTTT	TRBV18	.	.	13	TRBJ1-4
CASTVQEGSGELFF	TGTGCCAGCACAGTTCAGGAGGGGTCCGGGGAGCTGTTTTTT	TRBV7-2	.	few	14	TRBJ2-2
CASSQDMTMNTEAFF	TGTGCCAGCAGCCAGGACATGACGATGAACACTGAAGCTTTCTTT	TRBV5-4	.	once	15	TRBJ1-1
CASSLQGNYGYTF	TGTGCCAGTAGTCTACAGGGAAATTATGGCTACACCTTC	TRBV19	.	few	13	TRBJ1-2
CSVEASTNYEQYF	TGCAGCGTTGAGGCTAGCACAAACTACGAGCAGTACTTC	TRBV29-1	.	few	13	TRBJ2-7
CASRGHPQETQYF	TGCGCCAGTAGAGGACATCCCCAAGAGACCCAGTACTTC	TRBV4-1	.	.	13	TRBJ2-5
CASSVGPFGTTEETQYF	TGTGCCAGCAGCGTAGGTCCCTTTGGGACTACAGAGGAGACCCAGTACTTC	TRBV9	TRBD2	.	17	TRBJ2-5
CASSILQGPNQPQHF	TGTGCCAGTAGTATATTACAGGGTCCCAATCAGCCCCAGCATTTT	TRBV19	.	once	15	TRBJ1-5
CARGGQPGTEAFF	TGTGCCAGAGGGGGCCAGCCGGGCACTGAAGCTTTCTTT	TRBV2	TRBD1	.	13	TRBJ1-1
CASLGQGPSGANVLTF	TGTGCCAGCTTAGGACAGGGCCCCTCTGGGGCCAACGTCCTGACTTTC	TRBV9	TRBD1	.	16	TRBJ2-6